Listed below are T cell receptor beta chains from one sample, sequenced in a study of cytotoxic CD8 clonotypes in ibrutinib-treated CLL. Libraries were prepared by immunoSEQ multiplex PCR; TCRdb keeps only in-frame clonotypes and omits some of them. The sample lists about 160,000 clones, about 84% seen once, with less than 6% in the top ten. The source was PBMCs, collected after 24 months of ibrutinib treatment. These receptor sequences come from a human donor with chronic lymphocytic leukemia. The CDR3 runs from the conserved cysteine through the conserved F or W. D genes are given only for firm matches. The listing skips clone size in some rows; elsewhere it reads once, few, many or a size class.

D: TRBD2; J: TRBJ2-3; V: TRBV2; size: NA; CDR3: CASRGASGGLADTQYF; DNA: TGTGCCAGCAGGGGAGCTAGCGGGGGTTTAGCAGATACGCAGTATTTT
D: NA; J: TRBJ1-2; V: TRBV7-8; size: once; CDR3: CASSQATANYGYTF; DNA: TGTGCCAGCAGCCAGGCGACAGCTAACTATGGCTACACCTTC
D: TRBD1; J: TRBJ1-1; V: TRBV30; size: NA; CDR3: CAWNYPRDRGFF; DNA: TGTGCCTGGAACTATCCCCGGGACAGGGGATTCTTT
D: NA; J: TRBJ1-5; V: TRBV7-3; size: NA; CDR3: CASSSARGQPQHF; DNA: TGTGCCAGCAGCTCCGCGCGGGGGCAGCCCCAGCATTTT
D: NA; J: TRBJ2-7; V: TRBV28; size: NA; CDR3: CASRVRDRPTEQYF; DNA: TGTGCCAGCAGGGTAAGGGACCGACCTACGGAACAGTACTTC
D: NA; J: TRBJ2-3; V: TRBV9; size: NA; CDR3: CASSVVGDYTDTQYF; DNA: TGTGCCAGCAGCGTAGTAGGAGACTACACAGATACGCAGTATTTT
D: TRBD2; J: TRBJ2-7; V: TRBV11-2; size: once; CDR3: CASSFGGSYEQYF; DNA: TGTGCCAGCAGCTTCGGCGGGAGCTACGAGCAGTACTTC
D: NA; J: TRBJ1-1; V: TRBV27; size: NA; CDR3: CASRLNTEAFF; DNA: TGTGCCAGCAGGTTGAACACTGAAGCTTTCTTT
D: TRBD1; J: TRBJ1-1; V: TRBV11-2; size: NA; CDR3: CASSLGQWNTEAFF; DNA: TGTGCCAGCAGCTTGGGACAGTGGAACACTGAAGCTTTCTTT
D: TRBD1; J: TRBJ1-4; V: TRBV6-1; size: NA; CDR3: CASSEVGGSTNEKLFF; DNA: TGTGCCAGCAGTGAAGTAGGGGGCTCCACTAATGAAAAACTGTTTTTT
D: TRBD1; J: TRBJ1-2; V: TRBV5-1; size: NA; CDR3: CASSLGGQGHGYTF; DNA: TGCGCCAGCAGCTTGGGTGGACAGGGTCATGGCTACACCTTC
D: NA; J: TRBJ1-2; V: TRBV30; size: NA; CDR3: CAWREGQNYGYTF; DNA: TGTGCCTGGAGGGAAGGACAGAACTATGGCTACACCTTC
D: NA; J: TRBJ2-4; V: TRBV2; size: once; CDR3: CASSDPDELKNIQYF; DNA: TGTGCCAGCAGCGACCCGGACGAACTAAAAAACATTCAGTACTTC
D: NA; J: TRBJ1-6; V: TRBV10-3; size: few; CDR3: CAISESYSPLHF; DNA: TGTGCCATCAGTGAGTCATACTCACCCCTCCACTTT
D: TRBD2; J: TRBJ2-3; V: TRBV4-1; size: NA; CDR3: CASSRRTSGGTNTDTQYF; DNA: TGCGCCAGCAGCCGCCGGACTAGCGGGGGGACAAACACAGATACGCAGTATTTT
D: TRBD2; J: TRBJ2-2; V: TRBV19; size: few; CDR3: CASRKTSPNGGGELFF; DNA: TGTGCCAGTAGAAAGACTAGCCCAAACGGAGGCGGGGAGCTGTTTTTT
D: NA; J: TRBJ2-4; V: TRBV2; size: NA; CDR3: CASLLAKNIQYF; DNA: TGTGCCAGCTTGTTGGCCAAAAACATTCAGTACTTC